Listed below are T cell receptor beta chains from one sample, sequenced in a study of cytomegalovirus exposure and HLA in healthy donors. Sequencing was performed with immunoSEQ multiplex PCR; in TCRdb, only in-frame clones are kept and a portion is missing. The sample includes about 82,000 clones, around 76% of them seen just once. Sequencing was carried out using PBMCs. These receptors were obtained from a woman in her forties or fifties in good health and CMV-seropositive. Both conserved end residues are part of each CDR3. D genes are given only for firm matches. Clone size is not always given. Where it is, it says once, few, many or a class for expanded clones.

CDR3 length: 15
V gene: TRBV15
J gene: TRBJ2-7
D gene: TRBD2
clone size: few
CDR3 DNA: TGTGCCACCAGCAGAGATTTAGGGACTAGCTACGAGCAGTACTTC
CDR3 protein: CATSRDLGTSYEQYF

CDR3 length: 13
V gene: TRBV10-1
J gene: TRBJ2-2
D gene: .
clone size: .
CDR3 DNA: TGCGCCAGCAGTCAGGATAGGACCGGGGAGCTGTTTTTT
CDR3 protein: CASSQDRTGELFF

CDR3 length: 18
V gene: TRBV5-1
J gene: TRBJ1-4
D gene: .
clone size: .
CDR3 DNA: TGCGCCAGCAGCCCTGGACACGAACGTTTCGGGTACAATGAAAAACTGTTTTTT
CDR3 protein: CASSPGHERFGYNEKLFF

CDR3 length: 14
V gene: TRBV28
J gene: TRBJ2-7
D gene: .
clone size: .
CDR3 DNA: TGTGCCAGCAGTTTAGAGGTTCGAGGGTGGAAACAGTACTTC
CDR3 protein: CASSLEVRGWKQYF

CDR3 length: 14
V gene: TRBV6-6
J gene: TRBJ2-7
D gene: TRBD2
clone size: few
CDR3 DNA: TGTGCCAGCACAACCGGGACTAGCGTCCACGAGCAGTACTTC
CDR3 protein: CASTTGTSVHEQYF

CDR3 length: 18
V gene: TRBV5-1
J gene: TRBJ2-1
D gene: .
clone size: .
CDR3 DNA: TGCGCCAGCACCCCCCTGGCGGCGGGTAGCAGCTCCTACAATGAGCAGTTCTTC
CDR3 protein: CASTPLAAGSSSYNEQFF

CDR3 length: 14
V gene: TRBV27
J gene: TRBJ1-2
D gene: .
clone size: .
CDR3 DNA: TGTGCCAGCAGTTTGGGTTTAGGGGTAGGGGGCTACACCTTC
CDR3 protein: CASSLGLGVGGYTF

CDR3 length: 15
V gene: TRBV6-5
J gene: TRBJ2-1
D gene: TRBD1
clone size: .
CDR3 DNA: TGTGCCAGCGTGGGCACAGGGGGCAGCTACAATGAGCAGTTCTTC
CDR3 protein: CASVGTGGSYNEQFF

CDR3 length: 17
V gene: TRBV5-1
J gene: TRBJ1-3
D gene: TRBD1
clone size: .
CDR3 DNA: TGCGCCAGCAGCTTAACAACCGGACAGGGCTCTGGAAACACCATATATTTT
CDR3 protein: CASSLTTGQGSGNTIYF

CDR3 length: 13
V gene: TRBV7-2
J gene: TRBJ2-5
D gene: .
clone size: .
CDR3 DNA: TGTGCCAGCACCGCCTCGGTCCAAGAGACCCAGTACTTC
CDR3 protein: CASTASVQETQYF

CDR3 length: 13
V gene: TRBV5-4
J gene: TRBJ2-5
D gene: .
clone size: .
CDR3 DNA: TGTGCCAGCACCGAGATCGGCGGGGAGACCCAGTACTTC
CDR3 protein: CASTEIGGETQYF

CDR3 length: 17
V gene: TRBV5-1
J gene: TRBJ1-2
D gene: TRBD1
clone size: few
CDR3 DNA: TGCGCCAGCAGCCGCACTTCTGGGGCAGGGGGAAGCTATGGCTACACCTTC
CDR3 protein: CASSRTSGAGGSYGYTF

CDR3 length: 16
V gene: TRBV5-4
J gene: TRBJ2-7
D gene: TRBD2
clone size: .
CDR3 DNA: TGTGCCAGCAGCTTGGCCTCCGGGGGGTTCTCCTACGAGCAGTACTTC
CDR3 protein: CASSLASGGFSYEQYF

CDR3 length: 14
V gene: TRBV19
J gene: TRBJ2-3
D gene: .
clone size: .
CDR3 DNA: TGTGCCAGTAGTATAGGCTTTGGCTCTGATACGCAGTATTTT
CDR3 protein: CASSIGFGSDTQYF

CDR3 length: 14
V gene: TRBV10-2
J gene: TRBJ1-1
D gene: .
clone size: .
CDR3 DNA: TGCGCCAGCACCGCACAGGGAGGGTCGGCTGAAGCTTTCTTT
CDR3 protein: CASTAQGGSAEAFF

CDR3 length: 14
V gene: TRBV15
J gene: TRBJ1-5
D gene: .
clone size: .
CDR3 DNA: TGTGCCACCAGCCAAGGCAGGGGCAGAGAGCCCCAGCATTTT
CDR3 protein: CATSQGRGREPQHF

CDR3 length: 13
V gene: TRBV2
J gene: TRBJ2-5
D gene: .
clone size: once
CDR3 DNA: TGTGCCAGCAGTTGGGGCGCCGGGGAGACCCAGTACTTC
CDR3 protein: CASSWGAGETQYF

CDR3 length: 15
V gene: TRBV10-3
J gene: TRBJ2-7
D gene: TRBD1
clone size: many
CDR3 DNA: TGTGCCATCAGGCCTGGACAGGGGTGGGTAGGCGAGCAGTACTTC
CDR3 protein: CAIRPGQGWVGEQYF

CDR3 length: 16
V gene: TRBV7-8
J gene: TRBJ1-2
D gene: .
clone size: once
CDR3 DNA: TGTGCCAGCAGCTTAGCTCAAACAGGAATCTCCTATGGCTACACCTTC
CDR3 protein: CASSLAQTGISYGYTF

CDR3 length: 14
V gene: TRBV10-3
J gene: TRBJ2-7
D gene: .
clone size: .
CDR3 DNA: TGTGCCATCAGTGAGTCGGCTCAGCCAGGCGAGCAGTACTTC
CDR3 protein: CAISESAQPGEQYF

CDR3 length: 14
V gene: TRBV7-2
J gene: TRBJ1-5
D gene: .
clone size: .
CDR3 DNA: TGTGCCAGCAGCCCCTCCAGCGGGGATCAGCCCCAGCATTTT
CDR3 protein: CASSPSSGDQPQHF

CDR3 length: 15
V gene: TRBV18
J gene: TRBJ2-7
D gene: .
clone size: .
CDR3 DNA: TGTGCCAGCTCACCGAAACCTGACAGGACCTACGAGCAGTACTTC
CDR3 protein: CASSPKPDRTYEQYF

CDR3 length: 12
V gene: TRBV27
J gene: TRBJ2-1
D gene: .
clone size: few
CDR3 DNA: TGTGCCAGCAGTTTAGTAGGAGTTGAGCAGTTCTTC
CDR3 protein: CASSLVGVEQFF

CDR3 length: 15
V gene: TRBV5-1
J gene: TRBJ1-5
D gene: .
clone size: .
CDR3 DNA: TGCGCCAGCAGCCGGGAGGGAGGGGGCAATCAGCCCCAGCATTTT
CDR3 protein: CASSREGGGNQPQHF

CDR3 length: 12
V gene: TRBV19
J gene: TRBJ2-7
D gene: .
clone size: .
CDR3 DNA: TGTGCCAGTGGCGGCAGGAGGTACGAGCAGTACTTC
CDR3 protein: CASGGRRYEQYF

CDR3 length: 18
V gene: TRBV4-1
J gene: TRBJ1-1
D gene: .
clone size: few
CDR3 DNA: TGCGCCAGCAGCCAAGTCCGTGAGCAGGGTTTCATGAACACTGAAGCTTTCTTT
CDR3 protein: CASSQVREQGFMNTEAFF

CDR3 length: 14
V gene: TRBV10-3
J gene: TRBJ1-1
D gene: TRBD1
clone size: .
CDR3 DNA: TGTGCCATCAGTGTCGACAGGGGTAACACTGAAGCTTTCTTT
CDR3 protein: CAISVDRGNTEAFF

CDR3 length: 11
V gene: TRBV9
J gene: TRBJ2-2
D gene: .
clone size: .
CDR3 DNA: TGTGCCAGCAGCAGCGGCGGGGAGCTGTTTTTT
CDR3 protein: CASSSGGELFF

CDR3 length: 16
V gene: TRBV9
J gene: TRBJ2-7
D gene: TRBD1
clone size: .
CDR3 DNA: TGTGCCAGCAGCCTAGCCAACGGGACAGGGTCCTACGAGCAGTACTTC
CDR3 protein: CASSLANGTGSYEQYF

CDR3 length: 14
V gene: TRBV4-1
J gene: TRBJ1-2
D gene: .
clone size: .
CDR3 DNA: TGCGCCAGCAGCCAAGGGGCAGTGAACTATGGCTACACCTTC
CDR3 protein: CASSQGAVNYGYTF

CDR3 length: 14
V gene: TRBV28
J gene: TRBJ2-5
D gene: .
clone size: .
CDR3 DNA: TGTGCCAGCAGCCCCGCGGGGTGGGTGGAGACCCAGTACTTC
CDR3 protein: CASSPAGWVETQYF

CDR3 length: 19
V gene: TRBV4-1
J gene: TRBJ1-2
D gene: TRBD1
clone size: few
CDR3 DNA: TGCGCCAGCAGCCAAGAAACCTTCCCCACAGGGGCGGGAAGGGATGGCTACACCTTC
CDR3 protein: CASSQETFPTGAGRDGYTF

CDR3 length: 14
V gene: TRBV6-5
J gene: TRBJ2-3
D gene: .
clone size: .
CDR3 DNA: TGTGCCAGCAGTTATAAGTCCCACAGCGGTACGCAGTATTTT
CDR3 protein: CASSYKSHSGTQYF

CDR3 length: 14
V gene: TRBV9
J gene: TRBJ2-2
D gene: .
clone size: .
CDR3 DNA: TGTGCCAGCAGCGGATCAGGGGTAACCGGGGAGCTGTTTTTT
CDR3 protein: CASSGSGVTGELFF

CDR3 length: 14
V gene: TRBV6-5
J gene: TRBJ1-1
D gene: TRBD1
clone size: .
CDR3 DNA: TGTGCCAGCATGTTGGACAGGGGTAACACTGAAGCTTTCTTT
CDR3 protein: CASMLDRGNTEAFF

CDR3 length: 12
V gene: TRBV2
J gene: TRBJ2-7
D gene: .
clone size: .
CDR3 DNA: TGTGCCAGCAAGGGGGAGTCCTACGAGCAGTACTTC
CDR3 protein: CASKGESYEQYF

CDR3 length: 14
V gene: TRBV29-1
J gene: TRBJ1-2
D gene: .
clone size: few
CDR3 DNA: TGCAGCGTTGAAGTCGGACAGCCAATCTATGGCTACACCTTC
CDR3 protein: CSVEVGQPIYGYTF